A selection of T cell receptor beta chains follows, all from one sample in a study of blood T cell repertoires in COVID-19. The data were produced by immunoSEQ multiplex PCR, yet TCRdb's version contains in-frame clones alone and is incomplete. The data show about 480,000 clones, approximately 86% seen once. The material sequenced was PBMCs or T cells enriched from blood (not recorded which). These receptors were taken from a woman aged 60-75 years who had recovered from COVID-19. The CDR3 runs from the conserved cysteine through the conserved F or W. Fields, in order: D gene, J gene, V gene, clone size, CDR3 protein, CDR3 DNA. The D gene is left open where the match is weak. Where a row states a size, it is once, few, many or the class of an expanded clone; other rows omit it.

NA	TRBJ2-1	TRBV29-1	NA	CSVVGHKGAAPYNEQFF	TGCAGCGTTGTCGGTCACAAGGGAGCCGCACCCTACAATGAGCAGTTCTTC
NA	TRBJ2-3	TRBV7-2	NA	CASSLSRSTDTQYF	TGTGCCAGCAGCTTATCACGGAGCACAGATACGCAGTATTTT
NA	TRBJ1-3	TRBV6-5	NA	CASSYAGQIGNTIYF	TGTGCCAGCAGTTACGCAGGACAGATTGGAAACACCATATATTTT
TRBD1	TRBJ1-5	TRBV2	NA	CASRLTGGNQPQHF	TGTGCCAGCAGATTAACAGGGGGCAATCAGCCCCAGCATTTT
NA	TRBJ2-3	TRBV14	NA	CASSHIAADTQYF	TGTGCCAGCAGCCATATAGCGGCAGATACGCAGTATTTT
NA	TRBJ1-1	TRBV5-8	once	CASSRLLTEAFF	TGTGCCAGCTCGAGGTTGTTAACTGAAGCTTTCTTT
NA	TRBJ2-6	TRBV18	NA	CASSLQVPGANVLTF	TGTGCCAGCTCACTTCAGGTGCCTGGGGCCAACGTCCTGACTTTC
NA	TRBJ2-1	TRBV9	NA	CASSPVGGASYNEQFF	TGTGCCAGCAGCCCCGTAGGGGGGGCCTCCTACAATGAGCAGTTCTTC
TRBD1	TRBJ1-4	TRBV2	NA	CASRPWTGGYEKLFF	TGTGCCAGCAGACCCTGGACAGGGGGATATGAAAAACTGTTTTTT
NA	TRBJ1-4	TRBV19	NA	CASSIQGLATNEKLFF	TGTGCCAGTAGTATACAGGGGTTAGCAACTAATGAAAAACTGTTTTTT
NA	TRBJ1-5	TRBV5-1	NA	CASSPAGGGNQPQHF	TGCGCCAGCAGCCCGGCCGGGGGTGGTAATCAGCCCCAGCATTTT
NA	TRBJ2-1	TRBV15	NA	CATSRDTWDTRRNEQFF	TGTGCCACCAGCAGAGATACTTGGGACACGAGACGCAATGAGCAGTTCTTC
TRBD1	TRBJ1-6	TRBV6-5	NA	CASTLGGQGNSPLHF	TGTGCCAGCACTCTTGGTGGACAGGGCAATTCACCCCTCCACTTT
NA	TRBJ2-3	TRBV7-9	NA	CASSFSGAGSTDTQYF	TGTGCCAGCAGCTTTTCAGGGGCAGGAAGCACAGATACGCAGTATTTT
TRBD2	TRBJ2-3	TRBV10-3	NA	CAISPGLAGVTDTQYF	TGTGCCATCAGTCCAGGACTAGCGGGGGTCACAGATACGCAGTATTTT
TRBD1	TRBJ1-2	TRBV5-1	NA	CASSPTGQGNYGYTF	TGCGCCAGCAGCCCGACGGGACAGGGGAACTATGGCTACACCTTC